This T cell receptor beta chain was recovered during a study of radiation and T cells in renal cell carcinoma. As to time point: blood 2 weeks post-SBRT. Treatment reported: 15 Gy SBRT to primary tumor, nephrectomy 4 weeks later. Produced via immunoSEQ multiplex PCR; TCRdb's table is partial and in-frame only. The data show roughly 130,000 clones, approximately 90% seen once. The sequencing used blood, collected from a patient whose treatment included radiotherapy and nephrectomy. The sequence was collected from a woman in her 70s with renal cell carcinoma.

CDR3: CASSPPGSDTQYF. In nucleotides, the CDR3 is TGTGCCAGCTCACCACCGGGGTCAGATACGCAGTATTTT. The chain is built from TRBV18 and TRBJ2-3; D not resolved. CDR3 length equals 13 residues. Germline lookup yields CDR1 KGHSH and CDR2 LQKENI. V lost 0 bases to trimming and J lost 4 bases, with 5 bases between them.